Each of the 30 T cell receptor beta chains below was sequenced from the same sample in a study of blood T cell repertoires in COVID-19. Assay used: immunoSEQ multiplex PCR; TCRdb lists only in-frame clones, some missing. The sample shows 200,000 or so clones, around 81% of them seen only once. What was sequenced was peripheral blood. The receptors come from an elderly woman with COVID-19, enrolled during active disease.

This chain joins TRBV4-1 and TRBJ2-7; 9 bases map to TRBD1. Per germline, CDR1 MGHRA and CDR2 YSYEKL. After removal of 4 bases from V and 0 bases from J, the junction contained 4 bases not matched to a gene. The CDR3 contains 15 residues. CDR3 coding DNA: TGCGCCAGCAGCCGCACGGGACAGGGCTCCTACGAGCAGTACTTC. Its protein is CASSRTGQGSYEQYF.

The genes are TRBV5-4 and TRBJ2-7; a possible D gene is TRBD1 (5 bases). Between the trimmed V and J ends, which lost 4 bases and 6 bases, there was a span of 11 bases. Germline-derived CDR1 and CDR2 are SGHNT and YYREEE (reference sequence). The CDR3 length is 12 residues. DNA of the CDR3: TGTGCCAGCAGCAACCCAGGGTCCGAGCAGTACTTC. Protein product: CASSNPGSEQYF.

V gene TRBV19 combines with J gene TRBJ2-1; 10 nucleotides line up with TRBD2. V shed 5 bases, J shed 5 bases, and the junction held 6 bases outside the gene matches. CDR1 is LNHDA and CDR2 is SQIVND in the germline V gene (reference sequence). The CDR3 has 15 amino acids. The CDR3 spells CASSVGLAAHNEQFF. CDR3 sequence (DNA): TGTGCCAGTAGTGTCGGACTAGCGGCACACAATGAGCAGTTCTTC.

This chain connects TRBV7-3 to TRBJ2-7; 9 bases match TRBD1. This CDR3 contains 15 residues. Unmatched junction bases numbered 10, after V lost 5 bases and J lost 5 bases. CDR1 SGHTA and CDR2 FQGTGA come from the germline V gene. The CDR3 protein is CASSQTGTGFHEQYF. The CDR3 nucleotides are TGTGCCAGCAGCCAAACCGGGACAGGGTTCCACGAGCAGTACTTC.

The chain joins TRBV2 to TRBJ2-2, with D possibly TRBD1 on 5 matching bases. The CDR3 loop spans 18 amino acids. Trimming left V 6 bases short and J 1 base short, with 21 bases between. CDR1 is SNHLY, CDR2 FYNNEI, per germline. The CDR3 reads CASREQHRPPRNTGELFF. The CDR3 coding sequence is TGTGCCAGCAGGGAACAGCACAGGCCCCCTCGGAACACCGGGGAGCTGTTTTTT.

CDR3 bases: TGCGCCAGCAGCCGAGAAGGACAGCTGATGAACACTGAAGCTTTCTTT. Translated: CASSREGQLMNTEAFF. The genes are TRBV4-1 and TRBJ1-1; possibly TRBD1 for D (6 bases). The V end lost 4 bases, the J end lost 0 bases, and 15 bases lay between the germline ends. The CDR3 is 16 residues long. Per germline, CDR1 MGHRA and CDR2 YSYEKL.

The chain uses TRBV9 and TRBJ2-7; 7 bases match TRBD2. Per the germline V gene, CDR1 is SGDLS and CDR2 is YYNGEE. The trim removed 2 bases at V and 1 base at J, leaving 6 bases unmatched. The CDR3 sequence is 15 residues long. CDR3 protein: CASSVAGDLSYEQYF. CDR3 nucleotides: TGTGCCAGCAGCGTCGCGGGGGACCTATCCTACGAGCAGTACTTC.

The chain has TRBV7-9 and TRBJ2-2, with D hard to call. Germline loops: CDR1 SEHNR, CDR2 FQNEAQ (reference sequence). V lost 2 bases and J 2 bases, leaving 9 bases between the germline ends. The CDR3 is 15 amino acids. The CDR3 DNA sequence: TGTGCCAGCAGCTTACTATTGGGCAACACCGGGGAGCTGTTTTTT. Translating it yields CASSLLLGNTGELFF. Full variable domain (missing parts from reference TRBV7-9 and TRBJ2-2): DTGVSQNPRHKITKRGQNVTFRCDPISEHNRLYWYRQTLGQGPEFLTYFQNEAQLEKSRLLSDRFSAERPKGSFSTLEIQRTEQGDSAMYLCASSLLLGNTGELFFGEGSRLTVL.

The count of this clone is one. The chain employs TRBV7-2 and TRBJ1-2; weak D call: TRBD1 (5 bases). This CDR3 is 16 amino acids long. The V end was cut by 4 bases, the J end by 8 bases, with 23 bases between. Germline V gives CDR1 SGHTA, CDR2 FQGNSA. CDR3 coding DNA: TGTGCCAGCAGCTCCCTCGGGGGAATCTATTCAAGGGGCTACACCTTC. It is translated as CASSSLGGIYSRGYTF.

This clone occurred a few times. This chain joins TRBV5-1 and TRBJ1-6; unclear D gene. Germline-derived CDR1 and CDR2 are SGHRS and YFSETQ. V dropped 0 bases and J dropped 6 bases, with 10 bases sitting between them. The CDR3 runs to 15 residues. The CDR3 region has the DNA TGCGCCAGCAGCTTGGCAGGTGCTCCTAATTCACCCCTCCACTTT. Translation gives CASSLAGAPNSPLHF.

The chain has TRBV25-1 and TRBJ2-3, with 8 positions matching TRBD2. CDR1 and CDR2 from the germline V gene are MGHDK and SYGVNS. J was trimmed by 7 bases and V by 2 bases; bases with no gene match: 8. This CDR3 has 15 amino acids. CDR3 nucleotide sequence: TGTGCCAGCAGTGAAGTCGGGAGCGGGAGTAATACGCAGTATTTT. Amino acid sequence: CASSEVGSGSNTQYF.

This chain connects TRBV6-4 to TRBJ2-7; 10 positions agree with TRBD1. V shed 8 bases, J shed 4 bases, and the junction held 8 bases outside the gene matches. This CDR3 is built from 14 residues. Germline V gene sequence: CDR1 MRHNA, CDR2 SNTAGT. The CDR3 DNA reads as TGTGCCAGCTCGCTGGACAGGGGGTTTTACGAGCAGTACTTC. It encodes CASSLDRGFYEQYF.

The chain uses TRBV28 and TRBJ2-7, with 7 bases aligning to TRBD2. The trim removed 7 bases at V and 3 bases at J, leaving 6 bases unmatched. The length of the CDR3 is 13 residues. Germline V gives CDR1 MDHEN, CDR2 SYDVKM. The CDR3 protein is CASNGGTNYEQYF. DNA for the CDR3: TGTGCCAGCAATGGCGGGACTAACTACGAGCAGTACTTC. Supplemented by reference TRBV28 and TRBJ2-7, the full variable domain reads DVKVTQSSRYLVKRTGEKVFLECVQDMDHENMFWYRQDPGLGLRLIYFSYDVKMKEKGDIPEGYSVSREKKERFSLILESASTNQTSMYLCASNGGTNYEQYFGPGTRLTVT.

The rearrangement joins TRBV5-4 to TRBJ2-2, with D tentatively TRBD2 (5 bases). Germline V gene lookup returns CDR1 SGHNT and CDR2 YYREEE (reference sequence). V lost 4 bases and J lost 3, with 7 bases in between. This CDR3 has 13 residues. The CDR3 protein is CASSLDYTGELFF. CDR3 nucleotide sequence: TGTGCCAGCAGCCTGGACTACACCGGGGAGCTGTTTTTT.

The V gene is TRBV5-1, the J gene TRBJ1-1, with D tentatively TRBD1 (5 bases). Trimming shortened V by 3 bases and J by 1 base, and 13 bases separated the two germline ends. The CDR3 runs to 15 residues. Per the germline V gene, CDR1 is SGHRS and CDR2 is YFSETQ. The CDR3 DNA is TGCGCCAGCAGCTCGACTTACGGGGGGAACACTGAAGCTTTCTTT. Protein: CASSSTYGGNTEAFF. The full variable domain, rest sourced from reference TRBV5-1 and TRBJ1-1, is KAGVTQTPRYLIKTRGQQVTLSCSPISGHRSVSWYQQTPGQGLQFLFEYFSETQRNKGNFPGRFSGRQFSNSRSEMNVSTLELGDSALYLCASSSTYGGNTEAFFGQGTRLTVV.

This sequence joins TRBV5-1 and TRBJ2-7, with 10 nucleotides matching TRBD2. CDR3 length: 18 amino acids. In germline, CDR1 is SGHRS, CDR2 YFSETQ. The V gene end was trimmed by 4 bases and the J gene end by 7 bases; junction bases not matched to a gene: 20. This chain's CDR3 is CASSPRVAGGGGVGEQYF. The CDR3 DNA sequence: TGCGCCAGCAGCCCCCGCGTAGCGGGAGGCGGGGGCGTGGGAGAGCAGTACTTC.

The CDR3, as DNA: TGTGCCAGCAGCCTCCGGGGGGACACCGGGGAGCTGTTTTTT. Translated, it gives CASSLRGDTGELFF. The chain employs TRBV7-2 and TRBJ2-2; 7 bases match TRBD2. The CDR3 consists of 14 residues. Germline loops: CDR1 SGHTA, CDR2 FQGNSA. Losses at the gene ends were 5 bases for V and 3 bases for J; bases not matched to a gene: 3.

The chain has TRBV19 and TRBJ2-6; D call uncertain. Germline values: CDR1 LNHDA, CDR2 SQIVND (reference sequence). CDR3 length: 14 residues. V lost 7 bases and J 0 bases, leaving 7 bases between the germline ends. CDR3 region: CASTVFSGANVLTF. The CDR3 DNA sequence: TGTGCCAGTACGGTGTTCTCTGGGGCCAACGTCCTGACTTTC.

The chain uses TRBV7-8 and TRBJ1-2; D remains ambiguous. The V gene's germline CDR1 is SGHVS and CDR2 FQNEAQ. The CDR3 sequence is 14 residues long. V was cut by 7 bases and J by 5 bases, with 17 bases left in between. CDR3 amino acids: CASMLGSGLYGYTF. The DNA for the CDR3 is TGTGCCAGCATGCTCGGCTCAGGCTTATATGGCTACACCTTC.

This clone has a single count. The chain links TRBV2 to TRBJ2-2, with 11 bases lining up with TRBD1. The trim removed 6 bases at V and 4 bases at J, leaving 4 bases unmatched. Germline assignment: CDR1 SNHLY and CDR2 FYNNEI. The CDR3 is 15 amino acids. CDR3 DNA sequence: TGTGCCAGCAGGGGGACAGGGGGACCCACCGGGGAGCTGTTTTTT. Residues: CASRGTGGPTGELFF. The complete variable domain, with remaining parts taken from reference TRBV2 and TRBJ2-2, reads EPEVTQTPSHQVTQMGQEVILRCVPISNHLYFYWYRQILGQKVEFLVSFYNNEISEKSEIFDDQFSVERPDGSNFTLKIRSTKLEDSAMYFCASRGTGGPTGELFFGEGSRLTVL.

V usage is TRBV5-6 and J usage is TRBJ2-3; 10 bases align to TRBD1. Looked up from germline, CDR1 is SGHDT and CDR2 is YYEEEE. V was pared by 0 bases and J by 9 bases, with 7 bases of the junction left unmatched. The CDR3 totals 15 residues. The CDR3 spells CASSLEGQGLPTQYF. The CDR3 DNA is TGTGCCAGCAGCTTGGAGGGACAGGGGCTTCCGACGCAGTATTTT.

The chain recombines TRBV6-2 or TRBV6-3 with TRBJ2-5, with 8 bases that match TRBD2. The CDR3 consists of 17 residues. In germline, CDR1 is MNHEY, CDR2 SVGEGT. Trimming cost V 2 bases and J 1 base; bases outside gene matches: 9. The CDR3 spells CASSYLPGTRAQETQYF. The CDR3, as DNA: TGTGCCAGCAGTTACCTTCCCGGGACTAGAGCCCAAGAGACCCAGTACTTC.

This chain joins TRBV2 and TRBJ1-5, with TRBD1 matching 9 bases. The CDR3 has 13 amino acids. Trimming cost V 7 bases and J 6 bases; bases outside gene matches: 4. The germline V gene encodes CDR1 SNHLY and CDR2 FYNNEI. The DNA for the CDR3 is TGTGCCAGCACCCCGGACAGGGGTCAGCCCCAGCATTTT. This codes for CASTPDRGQPQHF.

This clone has just a few counts. This chain uses TRBV27 with TRBJ2-3; 7 bases match TRBD2. Germline V CDR1 and CDR2: MNHEY, SMNVEV (reference sequence). This CDR3 has 13 amino acids. With 6 bases clipped from V and 3 bases from J, the junction kept 3 bases outside the gene matches. The CDR3 reads CASRTSSTDTQYF. CDR3 in DNA: TGTGCCAGCAGGACTAGCTCGACAGATACGCAGTATTTT.

The chain combines TRBV6-1 with TRBJ2-2; 9 nucleotides align to TRBD2. This CDR3 contains 16 residues. CDR1 is MNHNS, CDR2 SASEGT, per germline. Trimming took 4 bases from V and 0 from J; bases not matched to a gene: 3. The CDR3 here is CASSVLAGPNTGELFF. CDR3 coding DNA: TGTGCCAGCAGTGTCCTAGCGGGACCGAACACCGGGGAGCTGTTTTTT.

The table lists this clone with a few counts. The CDR3 region is CASSWAGRGSYGYTF. The CDR3 nucleotides read TGTGCCAGCAGCTGGGCGGGCAGGGGTTCCTATGGCTACACCTTC. The rearrangement links TRBV28 to TRBJ1-2; maybe TRBD1 (6 bases). This CDR3 has 15 amino acids. Trimming took off 6 bases at V and 4 bases at J, with 18 bases between the two ends. In germline, CDR1 is MDHEN, CDR2 SYDVKM.

The chain has TRBV3-1 (or the pseudogene TRBV3-2) and TRBJ1-1; TRBD1 is a possible D gene (6 bases). Germline V gene data show CDR1 as LGHDT and CDR2 as YNNKEL (reference sequence). The CDR3 totals 15 residues. Trimming left V 6 bases short and J 0 bases short, with 14 bases between. In nucleotides, the CDR3 is TGTGCCAGCAGTTACCTCAGGGACATGAACACTGAAGCTTTCTTT. Its protein product is CASSYLRDMNTEAFF.

The chain recombines TRBV6-2 or TRBV6-3 with TRBJ2-5; 7 bases match TRBD2. Unmatched junction bases numbered 9, after V lost 5 bases and J lost 0 bases. There are 16 residues in the CDR3. CDR1 MNHEY and CDR2 SVGEGT come from the germline V gene. The CDR3 reads CASSLGSGWYQETQYF. CDR3 bases: TGTGCCAGCAGTCTGGGTAGCGGGTGGTACCAAGAGACCCAGTACTTC.

The chain joins TRBV18 to TRBJ2-5, with a tentative D call TRBD2 (6 bases). CDR3 length equals 14 residues. The V and J ends lost 4 bases and 2 bases respectively, with 11 bases between them. Germline V lookup: CDR1 KGHSH, CDR2 LQKENI. The CDR3 nucleotides are TGTGCCAGCTCACTAAGGGACTTTCAAGAGACCCAGTACTTC. This codes for CASSLRDFQETQYF.

A single count supports this clone. The DNA for the CDR3 is TGCAGCGTTAGCCGGGACTTAAACTATGGCTACACCTTC. Its translation: CSVSRDLNYGYTF. The rearrangement uses TRBV29-1 and TRBJ1-2, with D tentatively TRBD1 (5 bases). V was trimmed by 5 bases and J by 2 bases, leaving 12 bases between them. Germline V gives CDR1 SQVTM, CDR2 ANQGSEA. The CDR3 extends over 13 amino acids.